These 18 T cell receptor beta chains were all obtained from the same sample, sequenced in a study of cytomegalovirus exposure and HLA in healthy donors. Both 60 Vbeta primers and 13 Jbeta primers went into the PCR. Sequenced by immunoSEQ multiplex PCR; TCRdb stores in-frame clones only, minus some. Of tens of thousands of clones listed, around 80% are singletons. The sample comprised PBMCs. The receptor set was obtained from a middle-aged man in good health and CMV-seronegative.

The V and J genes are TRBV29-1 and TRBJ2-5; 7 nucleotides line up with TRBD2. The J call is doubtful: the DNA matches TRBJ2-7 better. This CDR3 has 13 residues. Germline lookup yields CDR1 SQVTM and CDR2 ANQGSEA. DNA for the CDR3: TGCAGCGTTGACCGGGGGGACTCCTACGAGCAGTACTTC. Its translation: CSVDRGDSYEQYF.

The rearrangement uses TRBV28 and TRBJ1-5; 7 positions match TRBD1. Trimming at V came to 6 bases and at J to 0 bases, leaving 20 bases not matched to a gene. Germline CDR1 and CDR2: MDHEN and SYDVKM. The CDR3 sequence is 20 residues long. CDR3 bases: TGTGCCAGCAGCTTAGATGGTGGAAGGGGGCGAATCAATAGCAATCAGCCCCAGCATTTT. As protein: CASSLDGGRGRINSNQPQHF.

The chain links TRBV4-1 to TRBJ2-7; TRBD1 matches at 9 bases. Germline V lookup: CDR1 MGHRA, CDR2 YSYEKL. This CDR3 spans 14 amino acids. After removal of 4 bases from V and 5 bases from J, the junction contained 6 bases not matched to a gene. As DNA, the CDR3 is TGCGCCAGCAGCCGCCGGGACAGGGAGGACGAGCAGTACTTC. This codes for CASSRRDREDEQYF.

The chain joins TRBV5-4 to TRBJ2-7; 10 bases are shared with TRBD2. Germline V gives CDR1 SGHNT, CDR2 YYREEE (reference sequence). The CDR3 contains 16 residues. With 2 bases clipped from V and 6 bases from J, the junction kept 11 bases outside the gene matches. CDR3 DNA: TGTGCCAGCAGCTTCCCGGGACTAGCGCATTCGAGCGAGCAGTACTTC. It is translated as CASSFPGLAHSSEQYF.

CDR3 coding DNA: TGTGCCAGCAGTTCCACTATCGCCCGGGTGCATGAAAAACTGTTTTTT. Amino acids: CASSSTIARVHEKLFF. This chain links TRBV28 with TRBJ1-4; no definite D call. The CDR3 loop spans 16 amino acids. With 4 bases removed from V and 6 bases from J, the gap between germline ends came to 18 bases. Looked up from germline, CDR1 is MDHEN and CDR2 is SYDVKM.

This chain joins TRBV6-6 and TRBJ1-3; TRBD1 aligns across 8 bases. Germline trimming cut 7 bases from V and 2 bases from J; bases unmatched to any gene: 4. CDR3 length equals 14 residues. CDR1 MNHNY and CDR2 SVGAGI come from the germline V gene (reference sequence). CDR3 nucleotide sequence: TGTGCCAGCACTACAGGGGGGCCTGGAAACACCATATATTTT. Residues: CASTTGGPGNTIYF.

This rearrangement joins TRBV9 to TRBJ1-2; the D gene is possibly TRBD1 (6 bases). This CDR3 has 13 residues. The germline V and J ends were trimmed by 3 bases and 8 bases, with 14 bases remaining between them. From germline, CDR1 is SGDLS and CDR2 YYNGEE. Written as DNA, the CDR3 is TGTGCCAGCAGCGCAGACACAGGGCGCGGCTACACCTTC. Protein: CASSADTGRGYTF. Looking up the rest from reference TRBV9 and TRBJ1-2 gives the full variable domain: DSGVTQTPKHLITATGQRVTLRCSPRSGDLSVYWYQQSLDQGLQFLIQYYNGEERAKGNILERFSAQQFPDLHSELNLSSLELGDSALYFCASSADTGRGYTFGSGTRLTVV.

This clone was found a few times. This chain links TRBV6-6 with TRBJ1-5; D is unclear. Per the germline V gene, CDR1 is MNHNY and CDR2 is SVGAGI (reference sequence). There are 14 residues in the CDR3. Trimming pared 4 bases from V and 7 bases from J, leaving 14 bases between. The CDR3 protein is CASSSSGSSQPQHF. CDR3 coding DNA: TGTGCCAGCAGTTCTTCAGGTTCCAGCCAGCCCCAGCATTTT.

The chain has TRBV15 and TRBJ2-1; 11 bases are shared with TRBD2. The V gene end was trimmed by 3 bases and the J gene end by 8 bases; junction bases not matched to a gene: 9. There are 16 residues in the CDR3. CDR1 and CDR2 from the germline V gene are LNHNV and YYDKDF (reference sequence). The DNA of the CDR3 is TGTGCCACCAGCAGTGAACTAGCGGGAGCTACCGATGAGCAGTTCTTC. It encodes CATSSELAGATDEQFF.

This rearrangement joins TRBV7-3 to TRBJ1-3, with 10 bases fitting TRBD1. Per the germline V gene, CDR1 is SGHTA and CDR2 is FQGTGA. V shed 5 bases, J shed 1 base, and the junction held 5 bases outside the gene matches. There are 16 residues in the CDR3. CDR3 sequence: CASSPQDRGSGNTIYF. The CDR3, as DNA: TGTGCCAGCAGCCCCCAGGACAGGGGGTCTGGAAACACCATATATTTT.

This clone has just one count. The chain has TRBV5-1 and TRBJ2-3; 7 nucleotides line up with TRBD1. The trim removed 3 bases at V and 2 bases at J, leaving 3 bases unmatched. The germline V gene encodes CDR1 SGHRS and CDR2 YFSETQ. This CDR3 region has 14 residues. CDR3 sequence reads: CASSSGQATDTQYF. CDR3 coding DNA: TGCGCCAGCAGCTCCGGACAGGCCACAGATACGCAGTATTTT.

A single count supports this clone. The CDR3 nucleotides are TGTGCCAGTAGTGAGGGACAGTACTCGAACACTGAAGCTTTCTTT. Amino acid sequence: CASSEGQYSNTEAFF. V gene TRBV19 combines with J gene TRBJ1-1, with 7 positions matching TRBD1. The CDR3 loop spans 15 amino acids. The V segment lost 5 bases and the J segment 1 base; nucleotides outside the gene matches: 7. Germline V gene lookup returns CDR1 LNHDA and CDR2 SQIVND (reference sequence).

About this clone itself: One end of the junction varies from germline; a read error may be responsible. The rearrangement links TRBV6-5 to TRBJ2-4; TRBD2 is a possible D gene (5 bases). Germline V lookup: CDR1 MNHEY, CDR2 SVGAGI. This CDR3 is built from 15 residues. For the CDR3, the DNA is TGTGCCAGCAGTAACTCCCCCCCCTCGGGGAACATTCAGTACTTC. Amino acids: CASSNSPPSGNIQYF.

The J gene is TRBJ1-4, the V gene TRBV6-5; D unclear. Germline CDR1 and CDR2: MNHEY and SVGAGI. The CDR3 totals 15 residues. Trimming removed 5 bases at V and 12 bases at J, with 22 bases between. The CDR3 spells CASSTSGGVGIELFF. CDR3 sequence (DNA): TGTGCCAGCAGTACCAGCGGCGGCGTAGGGATCGAACTGTTTTTT.

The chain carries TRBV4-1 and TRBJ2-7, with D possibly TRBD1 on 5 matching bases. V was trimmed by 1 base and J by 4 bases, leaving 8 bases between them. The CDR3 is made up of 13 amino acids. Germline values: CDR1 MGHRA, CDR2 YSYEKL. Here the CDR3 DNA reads TGCGCCAGCAGCCAAGCCAGGGAATACGAGCAGTACTTC. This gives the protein CASSQAREYEQYF.

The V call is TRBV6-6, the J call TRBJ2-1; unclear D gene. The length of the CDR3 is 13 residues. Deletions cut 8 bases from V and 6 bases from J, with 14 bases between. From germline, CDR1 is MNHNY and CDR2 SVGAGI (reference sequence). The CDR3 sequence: CASVAGRTNEQFF. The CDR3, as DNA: TGTGCCAGCGTGGCTGGCAGAACCAATGAGCAGTTCTTC.

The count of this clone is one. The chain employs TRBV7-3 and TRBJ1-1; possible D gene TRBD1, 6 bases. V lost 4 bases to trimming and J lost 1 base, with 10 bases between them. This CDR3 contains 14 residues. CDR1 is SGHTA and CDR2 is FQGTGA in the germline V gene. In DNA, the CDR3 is TGTGCCAGCAGCTCCTTGGACAGGAACACTGAAGCTTTCTTT. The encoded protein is CASSSLDRNTEAFF.

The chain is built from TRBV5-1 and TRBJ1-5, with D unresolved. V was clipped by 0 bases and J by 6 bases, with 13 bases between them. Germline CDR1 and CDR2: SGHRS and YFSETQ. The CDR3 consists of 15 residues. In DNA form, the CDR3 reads TGCGCCAGCAGCTTGGCCGGAGAGTCAATTCAGCCCCAGCATTTT. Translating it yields CASSLAGESIQPQHF.